This T cell receptor beta chain was profiled in a study of blood T cell repertoires in COVID-19. Clones were sequenced by immunoSEQ multiplex PCR, and TCRdb holds only the in-frame ones, with some missing. The table shows about 200,000 clones, with roughly 82% occurring only once. V dropped 9 bases and J dropped 3; count of bases not matched to a gene: 7. Germline lookup yields CDR1 MDHEN and CDR2 SYDVKM. This CDR3 comprises 13 residues. Sequenced sample: peripheral blood. The origin of this receptor is a human donor in a cohort sampled during active COVID-19. This chain links TRBV28 with TRBJ2-5; TRBD2 matches 7 bases. The CDR3 region has the DNA TGTGCCAGTAGGCGGGAGCGGAAAGAGACCCAGTACTTC. Protein: CASRRERKETQYF.